This TCR beta chain was captured by sequencing in a study of cytomegalovirus exposure and HLA in healthy donors. Findings and limits, study-wide: In a later analysis, a missense DCLRE1C variant was linked to TCR beta V- and J-gene trimming.

The PCR employed 60 Vbeta primers together with 13 Jbeta primers. Assay used: immunoSEQ multiplex PCR; TCRdb lists only in-frame clones, some missing. The sample includes about 120,000 clones, around 10% of them seen just once. When sampled, the donors appeared nominally healthy, though they likely had unrecorded immune exposures. This clone was seen only a few times. Its matching antigen is unknown. J was trimmed by 7 bases and V by 2 bases; bases with no gene match: 5. CDR3 length: 15 residues. Per germline, CDR1 SGHTA and CDR2 FQGNSA. V gene TRBV7-2 combines with J gene TRBJ1-4; 9 bases fit TRBD1. The TCR originated in a man aged 30 to 45 in good health and CMV-seronegative. The sample comprised PBMCs. In DNA, the CDR3 is TGTGCCAGCAGCTTACAGGACAGGGGTGGTGAAAAACTGTTTTTT. As protein: CASSLQDRGGEKLFF.